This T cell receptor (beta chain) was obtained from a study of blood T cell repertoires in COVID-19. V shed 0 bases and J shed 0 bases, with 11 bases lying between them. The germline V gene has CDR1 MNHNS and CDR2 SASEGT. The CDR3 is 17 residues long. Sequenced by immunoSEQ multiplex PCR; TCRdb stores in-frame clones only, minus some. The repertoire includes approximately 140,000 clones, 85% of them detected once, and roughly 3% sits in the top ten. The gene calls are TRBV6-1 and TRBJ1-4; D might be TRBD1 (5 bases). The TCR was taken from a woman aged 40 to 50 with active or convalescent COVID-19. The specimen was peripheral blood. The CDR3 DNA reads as TGTGCCAGCAGTGAAGCAATGCAGGGCCCAACTAATGAAAAACTGTTTTTT. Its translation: CASSEAMQGPTNEKLFF.